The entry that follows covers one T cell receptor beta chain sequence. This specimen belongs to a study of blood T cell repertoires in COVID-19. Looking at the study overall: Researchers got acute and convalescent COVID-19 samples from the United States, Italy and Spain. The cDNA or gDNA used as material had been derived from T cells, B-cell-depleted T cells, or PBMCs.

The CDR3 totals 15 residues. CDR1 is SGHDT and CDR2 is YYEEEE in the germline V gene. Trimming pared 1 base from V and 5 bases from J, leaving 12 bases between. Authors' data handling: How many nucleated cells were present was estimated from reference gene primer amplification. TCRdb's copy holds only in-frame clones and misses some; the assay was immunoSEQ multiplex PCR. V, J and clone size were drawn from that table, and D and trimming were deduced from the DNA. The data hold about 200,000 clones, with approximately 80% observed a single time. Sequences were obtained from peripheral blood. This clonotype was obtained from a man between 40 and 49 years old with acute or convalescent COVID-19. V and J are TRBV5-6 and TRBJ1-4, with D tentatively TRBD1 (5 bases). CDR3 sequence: CASSLFQGLNEKLFF. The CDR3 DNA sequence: TGTGCCAGCAGCTTGTTTCAGGGTTTAAATGAAAAACTGTTTTTT.